The entry below describes one T cell receptor beta chain. No antigen is known for it. TCRdb reprocessed the RT-PCR reads via MiXCR and lists one record per CDR3 protein. In the table there are 300,000 to 350,000 distinct CDR3 sequences, approximately 20% of which are singletons. Between the trimmed V and J ends, which lost 3 bases and 2 bases, there was a span of 13 bases. This CDR3 has 15 residues. This record belongs to a study of response to subunit inactivated influenza vaccine. Study outcomes and limitations: The authors proposed limited new T cell recruitment per seasonal influenza vaccination.

This TCR came from a man aged 50 to 69 who received an inactivated influenza vaccine. The chain is built from TRBV12-3 or TRBV12-4 and TRBJ1-1; tentative D call: TRBD1 (6 bases). Here the sequenced sample was PBMCs from blood, taken about 20 months after vaccination. In nucleotides, the CDR3 is TGTGCCAGCAGTTTTCGCCCGACAGGAAACACTGAAGCTTTCTTT. This encodes CASSFRPTGNTEAFF.